The 2 T cell receptor beta chains given below trace back to one sample, sequenced in a study of blood T cell repertoires in COVID-19. Profiling relied on immunoSEQ multiplex PCR, and the TCRdb table lists in-frame clones only, not all of them. The sample lists around 300,000 clones; over 80% were seen once. The sample consisted of peripheral blood. Receptors were obtained from a woman aged 45-65 years with active or convalescent COVID-19.

The V gene is TRBV18, the J gene TRBJ2-3; no definite D call. The CDR3 extends over 12 amino acids. Per germline, CDR1 KGHSH and CDR2 LQKENI. The ends were cut back, 2 bases at V and 4 bases at J, with 4 bases in the middle. CDR3 in amino acids: CASSPNSDTQYF. CDR3 nucleotides: TGTGCCAGCTCACCAAACTCAGATACGCAGTATTTT.

The genes are TRBV28 and TRBJ1-1; 11 positions agree with TRBD1. V was clipped by 3 bases and J by 7 bases; unmatched bases: 7. This CDR3 region has 15 residues. CDR1 and CDR2 from the germline V gene are MDHEN and SYDVKM. DNA of the CDR3: TGTGCCAGCAGTTTCCTGGACAGGGGGCAAGGTGAAGCTTTCTTT. As protein: CASSFLDRGQGEAFF.